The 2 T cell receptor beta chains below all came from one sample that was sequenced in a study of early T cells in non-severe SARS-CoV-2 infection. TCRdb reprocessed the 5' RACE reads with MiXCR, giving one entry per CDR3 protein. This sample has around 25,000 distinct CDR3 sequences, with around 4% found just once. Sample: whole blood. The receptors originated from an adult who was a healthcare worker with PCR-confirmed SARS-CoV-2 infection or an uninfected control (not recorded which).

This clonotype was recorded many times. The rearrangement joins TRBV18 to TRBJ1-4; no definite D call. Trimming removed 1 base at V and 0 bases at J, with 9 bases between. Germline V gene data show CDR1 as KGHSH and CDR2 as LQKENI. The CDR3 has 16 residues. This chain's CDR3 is CASSPRGSSTNEKLFF. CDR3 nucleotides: TGTGCCAGCTCACCACGAGGTTCTTCAACTAATGAAAAACTGTTTTTT.

The CDR3 region has the DNA TGTGCCAGCAGCCAAGATCTCGGCGGAATCACAGATACGCAGTATTTT. This sequence encodes CASSQDLGGITDTQYF. The V call is TRBV14, the J call TRBJ2-3; no clear D gene. CDR1 and CDR2 (germline): SGHDN, FVKESK. V was trimmed by 0 bases and J by 2 bases, leaving 12 bases between them. The CDR3 contains 16 residues.